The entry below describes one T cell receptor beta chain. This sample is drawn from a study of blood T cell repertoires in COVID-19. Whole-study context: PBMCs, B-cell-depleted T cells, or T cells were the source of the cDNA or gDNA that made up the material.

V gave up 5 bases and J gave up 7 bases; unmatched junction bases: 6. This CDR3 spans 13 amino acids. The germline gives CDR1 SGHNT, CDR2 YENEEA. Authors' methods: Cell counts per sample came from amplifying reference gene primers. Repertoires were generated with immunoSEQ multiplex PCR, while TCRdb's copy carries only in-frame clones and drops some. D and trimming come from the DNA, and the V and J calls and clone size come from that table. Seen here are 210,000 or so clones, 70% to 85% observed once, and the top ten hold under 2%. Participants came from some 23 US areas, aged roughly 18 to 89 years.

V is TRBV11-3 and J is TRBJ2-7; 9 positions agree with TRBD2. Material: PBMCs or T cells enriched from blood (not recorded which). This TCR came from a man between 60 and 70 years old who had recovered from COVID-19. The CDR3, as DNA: TGTGCCAGCAGCCCGGGACTAGCCGGGGAGCAGTACTTC. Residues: CASSPGLAGEQYF. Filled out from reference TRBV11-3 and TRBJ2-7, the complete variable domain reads EAGVVQSPRYKIIEKKQPVAFWCNPISGHNTLYWYLQNLGQGPELLIRYENEEAVDDSQLPKDRFSAERLKGVDSTLKIQPAELGDSAVYLCASSPGLAGEQYFGPGTRLTVT.